Below, one T cell receptor (beta chain) is given with its context. Its antigen specificity is not known. The sample holds no much larger clone one base away, and base qualities are not on file. Genomic DNA was extracted from sorted cells for sequencing of the TCRbeta CDR3 region. The immunoSEQ Assay was used for sequencing of TCRbeta CDR3 regions. Not all clones reach the TCRdb copy of this immuneACCESS table, which keeps in-frame sequences only. Checked studies attribute under half of the gap to unresolved V genes and leave the rest unexplained. The table for this sample lists 65,000 to 100,000 clones; around four fifths of them were counted only once. The ten top clones hold approximately 7% of the sample. The sample comes from a study of OX40 agonist ivuxolimab in advanced cancers. For context, the study as a whole: Ivuxolimab was a fully human IgG2 agonistic monoclonal antibody targeting the costimulatory receptor OX40 (CD134). Intravenous ivuxolimab was administered to patients every 2 weeks at six dose levels: 0.01, 0.1, 0.3, 1.5, 3 and 10 mg/kg. Of the approximately 50 dose-escalation patients, hepatocellular carcinoma was present in 19, melanoma in approximately 15, renal cell carcinoma in 9 and head and neck cancer in 9. In the dose-escalation cohort, approximately 80% of patients were male, and the mean age was roughly 60 years with a range of roughly 23 to 79. Patients were allowed to have had prior anti-PD-1, anti-PD-L1 or anti-CTLA-4 therapy, and around two fifths of the dose-escalation patients had been treated with checkpoint inhibitors. Partial responses occurred in three dose-escalation patients: two with cutaneous melanoma and one with hepatocellular carcinoma. The point of sequencing TCRbeta in the periphery was to test whether ivuxolimab changed TCR sequence diversity and drove clonal T-cell expansion. The paper reports the monotherapy dose-escalation portion (N ≈ 50 patients) of the phase I ivuxolimab trial.

Results and caveats for the whole study, not just this receptor: Low levels of normalized T-cell clonal expansion were also seen in some nonresponding patients. Partial responders in the 0.1-3.0 mg/kg groups had among the lowest normalized peripheral clonal expansion, especially among CD8+ T cells. On average, CD8+ T cells showed more expanded clones than CD4+ T cells after ivuxolimab. At doses from 0.1 to 3.0 mg/kg, clonal expansion was seen in both CD4+ and CD8+ blood T cells between baseline and week 6. The antigen specificity of the peripheral T cells that underwent clonal expansion was not determined.

The trial excluded patients who had a history of autoimmune disease or who were on systemic immunosuppression. In every dose cohort, peripheral blood was drawn for TCR sequencing at baseline, cycle 4 day 1, and cycle 7 day 1. Samples were obtained from an open-label, multicenter, first-in-human phase I dose-escalation trial of ivuxolimab. The trial enrolled adults with locally advanced or metastatic head and neck squamous cell, hepatocellular, melanoma or renal cell carcinoma. Before TCR sequencing, CD4+ T cells and CD8+ T cells from peripheral blood were sorted into separate populations. The origin of this receptor is an adult with an advanced solid tumor such as melanoma, head and neck, liver or kidney cancer. The material sequenced was CD4+ or CD8+ T cells sorted from blood, taken in a trial of the OX40 agonist ivuxolimab.

This receptor has the CDR3 CASTHRTSGSIEQFF. The nucleotides are TGTGCCAGCACCCACAGGACTAGCGGGAGCATTGAGCAGTTCTTC. This chain joins TRBV6-6 to TRBJ2-1, and TRBD2 matches 13 of the central bases. Reading from cysteine to phenylalanine, the CDR3 counts 15 amino acids. The CDR3 DNA has 45 bases and is translated from base 1. According to the germline V gene (reference sequence), CDR1 reads MNHNY and CDR2 reads SVGAGI. V trim: 7 bases; J trim: 9 bases; unmatched bases: 9.